The following is a T cell receptor beta chain sequence with its context. Its antigen is not known. This sample is part of a study of blood T cells in healthy people across ages. Findings and limits, study-wide: Roughly linear age-related decline in beta diversity appeared, significant by age around 38.

This CDR3 comprises 13 residues. The germline gives CDR1 ENHRY, CDR2 SYGVKD. V shed 7 bases, J shed 11 bases, and the junction held 12 bases outside the gene matches. For the second PCR, which ran for about 7 to 11 cycles, a sample-barcoded 5' primer and a J-beta primer mix were used. TCRdb re-analysed the 5' RACE reads in MiXCR, keeping a single row per CDR3 protein. The sample has about 730,000 distinct CDR3 sequences; 43% are singletons. The specimen was blood. The rearrangement links TRBV10-3 to TRBJ2-5, with 8 bases that match TRBD2. This sequence originates from a woman aged 60 to 75 in good health. CDR3 sequence (DNA): TGTGCCATCATGAGGACTAGCCAAAGTGAGCAGTACTTC. It is translated as CAIMRTSQSEQYF.